This T cell receptor (beta chain) was recorded in a study of T cell repertoires in cytomegalovirus infection (dated by TCRdb to about 2019). Study-wide context: Alongside well-studied HLA-B-restricted epitopes, the peptide stimulations were aimed at recently identified HLA-C-restricted CMV epitopes, whose presentation resists viral immunomodulation. Donor HLA type was relevant to the analysis, because carriage of CMV infection together with the matching HLA type was indicated by public TCR beta signatures. Paper-wide results and their limitations: Cumulative frequency of public TCR beta family members discriminated carriers of CMV infection plus the relevant HLA type in this cohort and an independent approximately 350-donor cohort. The ex vivo response was dominated by HLA-C-restricted CMV-specific TCR beta clonotypes, which also provided the single most frequent clonotype in two of eight donors.

In regard to this clonotype: Its antigen is not yet known. Nothing much larger sits one base from this clone, and base qualities are not available.

TCRdb names Illumina HiSeq 1500 as the instrument used. TCRdb redid the processing of the public reads, applying fastp at Q25 and MiXCR, and retained in-frame beta chains. Each CDR3 protein gets just one entry, which takes the most common genes and DNA from the rows behind it. This sample lists about 480,000 distinct CDR3 sequences; about 33% were detected once. 15% to 20% of the sample is taken by the ten largest. The treatment or condition label on this specimen signifies: in vitro stimulation with specific CMV peptide epitopes to enrich CMV-specific T cells. The origin of this receptor is a human donor in good health (CMV status not recorded). Some clones in this sample may be carry-over from other donors' samples. The specimen comprised cultured PBMCs, sampled from culture after CMV antigen stimulation.

The sequenced DNA is TGTGCCAGCAGCTCGACCGGACAGGGGGAAGGAAACACCATATATTTT. The translation is CASSSTGQGEGNTIYF. Recombination connected TRBV7-2 to TRBJ1-3; the junction holds 10 bases that match TRBD1. CDR1 is given as SGHTA and CDR2 as FQGNSA, both from the germline V gene. Unmatched junction bases come to 7, with V trimmed by 4 bases and J by 4 bases. From cysteine to phenylalanine, the CDR3 is 16 amino acids long. Kept here is only the CDR3 DNA, which spans 48 bases and is read in frame from base 1.